The 23 T cell receptor beta chains below come from one sample, sequenced in a study of breast tumors, draining lymph nodes, adjacent tissues. TCRdb re-derived calls from the multiplex PCR reads in MiXCR, one entry per CDR3 protein. The repertoire consists of about 150,000 distinct CDR3 sequences, with about 31% occurring once and the leading ten covering about 2.3%. Breast cancer patients provided tissue from their axillary draining lymph nodes. The specimen was axillary lymph node tissue. These receptors were taken from a female donor with breast cancer. Some clones in this sample may be carry-over from other donors' samples.

Only one count was recorded for this clonotype. The missing conserved phenylalanine or tryptophan at the end of this CDR3 makes a read error likely. The chain recombines TRBV7-9 with TRBJ2-1; weak D call: TRBD2 (6 bases). CDR3 length: 14 residues. The germline V gene encodes CDR1 SEHNR and CDR2 FQNEAQ (reference sequence). Trimming took 3 bases from V and 0 from J, leaving 6 bases between them. The CDR3 is CASSFGSSYNEQFP. CDR3 nucleotide sequence: TGTGCCAGCAGCTTCGGGAGCTCCTACAATGAGCAGTTCCCC.

This clonotype was seen at least ten times. The V call is TRBV19, the J call TRBJ1-5; no firm D call. V lost 6 bases and J lost 4, with 19 bases in between. CDR3 size: 16 residues. Germline CDR1 LNHDA, CDR2 SQIVND (reference sequence). CDR3 sequence (DNA): TGTGCCAGTAGAAGTAACTTGGCCCTCAATAATCAGCCCCAGCATTTT. Translating it yields CASRSNLALNNQPQHF.

This clonotype was counted at least ten times. The chain carries TRBV6-5 and TRBJ1-4; TRBD1 agrees at 8 bases. The V and J ends lost 11 bases and 7 bases, in that order; junction bases with no gene match: 9. The CDR3 runs to 13 residues. CDR1 and CDR2 from the germline V gene are MNHEY and SVGAGI. The chain's CDR3 is CAVGTGNAEKLFF. DNA of the CDR3: TGTGCCGTAGGGACAGGCAATGCTGAAAAACTGTTTTTT.

At least ten counts were recorded for this clonotype. The CDR3 sequence is CASSESEEYGYTF. CDR3 bases: TGTGCCAGCAGTGAATCAGAAGAGTATGGCTACACCTTC. The J gene is TRBJ1-2, the V gene TRBV6-1, with no clear D. Germline-derived CDR1 and CDR2 are MNHNS and SASEGT. The CDR3 has 13 residues. Trimming stripped 2 bases from V and 5 bases from J, with 9 bases between.

Many counts were recorded for this clonotype. This chain connects TRBV12-3 or TRBV12-4 to TRBJ2-1, with TRBD1 matching 7 bases. This CDR3 region has 15 residues. V lost 5 bases, J lost 4 bases, and 8 bases stayed unmatched. The CDR3 DNA reads TGTGCCAGCAGTCCCCAGAGGACAGGATACAATGAGCAGTTCTTC. Residues: CASSPQRTGYNEQFF.

The table lists this clonotype with many counts. V usage is TRBV4-1 and J usage is TRBJ1-5; perhaps TRBD1 as D (6 bases). CDR3 size: 15 residues. Per germline, CDR1 MGHRA and CDR2 YSYEKL. V lost 1 base and J lost 5, with 12 bases in between. As DNA, the CDR3 is TGCGCCAGCAGCCAAGGTGGGCAGGGGTATCAGCCCCAGCATTTT. Its translation: CASSQGGQGYQPQHF.

This clonotype showed up many times. This chain uses TRBV29-1 with TRBJ1-4; D call uncertain. The CDR3 contains 15 residues. Trimming left V 5 bases short and J 1 base short, with 14 bases between. Looked up from germline, CDR1 is SQVTM and CDR2 is ANQGSEA. DNA for the CDR3: TGCAGCGTTTTCCACGGTTTTGGAACTAATGAAAAACTGTTTTTT. This sequence encodes CSVFHGFGTNEKLFF.

This clonotype has at least ten counts. The chain combines TRBV5-8 with TRBJ2-6; D gene unclear. The ends were cut back, 5 bases at V and 4 bases at J, with 13 bases in the middle. CDR3 size: 15 residues. Germline V gene data show CDR1 as SGHTS and CDR2 as YDEGEE. In DNA, the CDR3 is TGTGCCAGCAGTTCCAGTCTGGTCGGGGCCAACGTCCTGACTTTC. Residues: CASSSSLVGANVLTF.

Many counts were recorded for this clonotype. CDR3 sequence (DNA): TGTGCCAGCTACACAGGGTCCGCCACCGGGGAGCTGTTTTTT. It codes for CASYTGSATGELFF. This rearrangement joins TRBV19 to TRBJ2-2; possible D gene TRBD1, 6 bases. CDR1 and CDR2 (germline): LNHDA, SQIVND (reference sequence). Trimming took off 9 bases at V and 4 bases at J, with 15 bases between the two ends. CDR3 size: 14 residues.

This clonotype was observed a handful of times. Here the CDR3 omits its conserved ending phenylalanine or tryptophan, so a read error is the likely source. The CDR3 sequence is CASSIRASGGINEQFS. Written as DNA, the CDR3 is TGTGCCAGTAGCATCAGGGCTAGCGGGGGGATCAATGAGCAGTTCTCC. V gene TRBV19 combines with J gene TRBJ2-1, with 11 bases identical to TRBD2. Germline CDR1 reads LNHDA; CDR2 reads SQIVND (reference sequence). Germline trimming cut 6 bases from V and 6 bases from J; bases unmatched to any gene: 10. The CDR3 extends over 16 amino acids.

This clonotype appeared many times. A much larger clone is a single base away; this may be a read error. The V call is TRBV5-5, the J call TRBJ2-7, with D possibly being TRBD1 (6 bases). The V end lost 0 bases, the J end lost 5 bases, and 12 bases lay between the germline ends. This CDR3 is 14 amino acids long. Per germline, CDR1 SGHKS and CDR2 YYEKEE (reference sequence). CDR3 nucleotide sequence: TGTGCCAGCAGCTTGGGACAGGCGGCCCACGAGCAGTACTTC. Protein sequence: CASSLGQAAHEQYF.

J is TRBJ2-3 and V is TRBV6-6; 9 bases line up with TRBD2. From germline, CDR1 is MNHNY and CDR2 SVGAGI (reference sequence). The CDR3 has 15 residues. Trimming took 5 bases from V and 0 from J; bases not matched to a gene: 3. This CDR3 is CASSHAGGSTDTQYF. The CDR3 DNA is TGTGCCAGCAGTCACGCGGGGGGGAGCACAGATACGCAGTATTTT.

The J gene is TRBJ1-5, the V gene TRBV7-9, with D unresolved. Trimming shortened V by 3 bases and J by 1 base, and 7 bases separated the two germline ends. The V gene's germline CDR1 is SEHNR and CDR2 FQNEAQ (reference sequence). The CDR3 covers 14 residues. CDR3 sequence: CASSLTNSNQPQHF. The CDR3 bases are TGTGCCAGCAGCTTGACTAACAGCAATCAGCCCCAGCATTTT.

This clonotype was counted at least ten times. The CDR3 DNA reads TGTGCCAGCAGTTACTTAGGACAGCCTTATACCTACGAGCAGTACGTC. Protein product: CASSYLGQPYTYEQYV. This chain connects TRBV6-6 to TRBJ2-7; possible D gene TRBD1, 6 bases. The CDR3 is made up of 16 amino acids. V was cut by 1 base and J by 2 bases, with 15 bases left in between. The V gene's germline CDR1 is MNHNY and CDR2 SVGAGI (reference sequence).

The chain combines TRBV5-1 with TRBJ2-6, with 9 bases that match TRBD1. Germline trimming cut 3 bases from V and 0 bases from J; bases unmatched to any gene: 4. CDR3 size: 17 residues. Looked up from germline, CDR1 is SGHRS and CDR2 is YFSETQ. The CDR3 nucleotides read TGCGCCAGCAGCTCCGGGACAGGGATCTCTGGGGCCAACGTCCTGACTTTC. Translated: CASSSGTGISGANVLTF.

This clonotype was recorded at least ten times. The chain joins TRBV29-1 to TRBJ2-7; D may correspond to TRBD1 or TRBD2 (5 bases each). This CDR3 region has 11 residues. V lost 0 bases, J lost 11 bases, and 11 bases lay in between. From germline, CDR1 is SQVTM and CDR2 ANQGSEA. In DNA, the CDR3 is TGCAGCGTTGAAGATCCGGGGCGTAAGTACTTC. This translates into CSVEDPGRKYF.

This clonotype was recorded many times. This chain links TRBV12-3 or TRBV12-4 with TRBJ2-3; the D is unclear. The germline V and J ends were trimmed by 5 bases and 3 bases, with 12 bases remaining between them. The CDR3 runs to 14 residues. CDR3 in DNA: TGTGCCAGCAGTACCGGGTATGTTACAGATACGCAGTATTTT. This gives the protein CASSTGYVTDTQYF.

In this sample, this clonotype turned up many times. The V call is TRBV2, the J call TRBJ2-5, with 13 bases lining up with TRBD2. The V segment lost 6 bases and the J segment 3 bases; nucleotides outside the gene matches: 1. The germline CDR1 and CDR2 sequences are SNHLY and FYNNEI. The CDR3 totals 14 residues. This chain's CDR3 is CASSGLAGEETQYF. The CDR3, as DNA: TGTGCCAGCAGCGGACTAGCGGGGGAAGAGACCCAGTACTTC.

The V call is TRBV24-1, the J call TRBJ1-6, with unresolved D. The germline V gene encodes CDR1 KGHDR and CDR2 SFDVKD. Trimming removed 7 bases from V and 10 bases from J, with 10 bases in between. The CDR3 loop spans 12 amino acids. In DNA, the CDR3 is TGTGCCACCAGCTCGGGTGGCTCACCCCTCCACTTT. It yields the protein CATSSGGSPLHF.

This chain connects TRBV18 to TRBJ1-1; D may be TRBD1 (5 bases). Trimming removed 3 bases from V and 11 bases from J, with 13 bases in between. The CDR3 contains 12 residues. Germline V gene lookup returns CDR1 KGHSH and CDR2 LQKENI. The CDR3 DNA follows: TGTGCCAGCTCACCTGCGAGGGAGGGGGCTTTCTTT. This translates into CASSPAREGAFF.

The V gene is TRBV9, the J gene TRBJ2-5; 14 bases are a match to TRBD2. Germline CDR1 SGDLS, CDR2 YYNGEE. The CDR3 has 16 amino acids. The V and J ends lost 2 bases and 5 bases, in that order; junction bases with no gene match: 5. CDR3: CASSVGTSGGGETQYF. The CDR3 DNA reads TGTGCCAGCAGCGTTGGGACTAGCGGGGGAGGTGAGACCCAGTACTTC.

The gene calls are TRBV7-3 and TRBJ1-2, with TRBD1 matching over 8 bases. V shed 5 bases and J 9 bases; nucleotides not matched to a gene: 20. The CDR3 extends over 17 amino acids. The germline gives CDR1 SGHTA, CDR2 FQGTGA. The DNA of the CDR3 is TGTGCCAGCAGCAATCTACCGGACAGGGATCCTCCGGGTCGCTACACCTTC. Its translation is CASSNLPDRDPPGRYTF. The full variable domain, in which reference TRBV7-3 and TRBJ1-2 provide the parts outside the CDR3, is GAGVSQTPSNKVTEKGKYVELRCDPISGHTALYWYRQSLGQGPEFLIYFQGTGAADDSGLPNDRFFAVRPEGSVSTLKIQRTERGDSAVYLCASSNLPDRDPPGRYTFGSGTRLTVV.

A note on this clonotype: At one end, the junction sequence differs from germline, possibly due to a read error. The CDR3 reads CACSQGQGGIYGYTF. CDR3 in DNA: TGTGCCTGCAGCCAAGGACAGGGAGGCATCTATGGCTACACCTTC. The chain uses TRBV5-4 and TRBJ1-2; 8 nucleotides align to TRBD1. Germline lookup yields CDR1 SGHNT and CDR2 YYREEE (reference sequence). The CDR3 has 15 amino acids.